Below are 4 T cell receptor beta chains sequenced from a single sample in a study of PD-L1 blockade in urothelial cancer. TCRdb keeps only in-frame clones here, not all; method: immunoSEQ multiplex PCR. This table holds fewer than 50,000 clones, about 90% found once. Time point in this sample: peripheral blood 6 weeks after treatment start. The specimen was PBMCs, collected around atezolizumab (anti-PD-L1) treatment. The receptors originated from a man between 65 and 85 years old with urothelial cancer.

The chain couples TRBV15 to TRBJ2-2; D unresolved. Trimming took off 6 bases at V and 1 base at J, with 9 bases between the two ends. The CDR3 loop spans 14 amino acids. In germline, CDR1 is LNHNV, CDR2 YYDKDF (reference sequence). CDR3 in DNA: TGTGCCACCAGGATGGCGGAGAACACCGGGGAGCTGTTTTTT. It yields the protein CATRMAENTGELFF.

The chain carries TRBV5-4 and TRBJ2-7; 14 bases are a match to TRBD2. This CDR3 has 19 amino acids. V lost 4 bases, J lost 2 bases, and 14 bases stayed unmatched. Germline assignment: CDR1 SGHNT and CDR2 YYREEE (reference sequence). The CDR3 DNA reads as TGTGCCAGCAGCAATGCCGGGACTAGCGGGAGAACGGTTGCCTACGAGCAGTACTTC. It encodes CASSNAGTSGRTVAYEQYF.

J is TRBJ2-1 and V is TRBV19; 11 bases are shared with TRBD2. The CDR3 loop spans 18 amino acids. Trimming took 5 bases from V and 0 from J; bases not matched to a gene: 9. Germline V gene data show CDR1 as LNHDA and CDR2 as SQIVND (reference sequence). This chain's CDR3 is CASSRGTSGMHSYNEQFF. DNA for the CDR3: TGTGCCAGTAGTCGAGGGACTAGCGGAATGCACTCCTACAATGAGCAGTTCTTC.

The chain carries TRBV27 and TRBJ2-2; a weak D match, TRBD2 (6 bases). Germline CDR1 MNHEY, CDR2 SMNVEV (reference sequence). The germline V and J ends were trimmed by 10 bases and 5 bases, with 8 bases remaining between them. The CDR3 spans 11 residues. The CDR3 is CATGGTGELFF. As DNA, the CDR3 is TGTGCCACCGGGGGTACCGGGGAGCTGTTTTTT.